The source of this T cell receptor (beta chain) is a study of type 1 regulatory T cells. Background on the study: An in vitro protocol generated T-allo10, a Tr1-enriched, alloantigen-specific CD4 T cell product. General observations from the study: Compared with non-type 1 regulatory T cells, type 1 regulatory T cells showed a more restricted TCR repertoire.

TCRdb ran MiXCR on the reads and lists one entry per CDR3 protein. The sample contains about 42,000 distinct CDR3 sequences, 10% to 15% of which appear only once. This clonotype was picked up many times. Its antigen is as yet unknown. This TCR was recovered from a human donor in good health. Sequencing input: cultured non-Tr1 T cells, either the whole culture or a sorted T cell fraction (not recorded which).

This CDR3 is CASSLAGTPPYEQYF. The DNA for the CDR3 is TGCGCCAGCAGCTTGGCCGGGACCCCACCCTACGAGCAGTACTTC. This chain connects TRBV5-1 to TRBJ2-7; possibly TRBD1 or TRBD2 for D (5 bases each). CDR3 length: 15 amino acids. V lost 0 bases and J lost 2, with 12 bases in between. The germline V gene has CDR1 SGHRS and CDR2 YFSETQ.